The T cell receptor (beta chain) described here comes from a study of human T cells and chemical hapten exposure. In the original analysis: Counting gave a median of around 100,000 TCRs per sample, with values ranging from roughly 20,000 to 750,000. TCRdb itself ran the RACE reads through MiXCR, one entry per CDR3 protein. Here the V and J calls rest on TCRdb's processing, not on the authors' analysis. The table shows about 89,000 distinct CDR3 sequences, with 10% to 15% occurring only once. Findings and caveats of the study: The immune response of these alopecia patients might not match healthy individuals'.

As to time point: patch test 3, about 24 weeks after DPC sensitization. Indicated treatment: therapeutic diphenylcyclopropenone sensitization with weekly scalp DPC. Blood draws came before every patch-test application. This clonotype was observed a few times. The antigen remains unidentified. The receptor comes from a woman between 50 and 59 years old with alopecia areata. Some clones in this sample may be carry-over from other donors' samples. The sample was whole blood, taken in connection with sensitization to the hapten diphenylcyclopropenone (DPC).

This chain's CDR3 is CASSLDLRNSPRSSYNEQFF. The DNA for the CDR3 is TGTGCCAGCAGCTTAGATTTGCGGAATTCCCCTCGAAGCTCCTACAATGAGCAGTTCTTC. The rearrangement joins TRBV7-6 to TRBJ2-1; D call uncertain. V lost 1 base to trimming and J lost 0 bases, with 22 bases between them. Germline V gene sequence: CDR1 SGHVS, CDR2 FNYEAQ. CDR3 length: 20 amino acids.